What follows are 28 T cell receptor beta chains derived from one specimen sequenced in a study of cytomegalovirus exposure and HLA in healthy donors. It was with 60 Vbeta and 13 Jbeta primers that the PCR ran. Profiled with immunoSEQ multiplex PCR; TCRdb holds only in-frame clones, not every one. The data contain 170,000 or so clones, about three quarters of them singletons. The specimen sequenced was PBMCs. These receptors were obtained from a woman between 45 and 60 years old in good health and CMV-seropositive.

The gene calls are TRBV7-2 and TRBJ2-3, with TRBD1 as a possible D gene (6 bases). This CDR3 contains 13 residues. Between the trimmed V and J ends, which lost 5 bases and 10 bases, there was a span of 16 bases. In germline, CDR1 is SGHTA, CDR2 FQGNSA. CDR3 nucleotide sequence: TGTGCCAGCAGCCCCCAGGGGTCGATTGCGCAGTATTTT. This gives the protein CASSPQGSIAQYF.

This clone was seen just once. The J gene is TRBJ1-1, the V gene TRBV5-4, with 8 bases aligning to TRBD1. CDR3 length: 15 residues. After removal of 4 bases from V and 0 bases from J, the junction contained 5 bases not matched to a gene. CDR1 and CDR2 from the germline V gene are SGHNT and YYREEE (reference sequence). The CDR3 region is CASSDSDRVNTEAFF. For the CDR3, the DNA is TGTGCCAGCAGCGACTCGGACAGGGTGAACACTGAAGCTTTCTTT.

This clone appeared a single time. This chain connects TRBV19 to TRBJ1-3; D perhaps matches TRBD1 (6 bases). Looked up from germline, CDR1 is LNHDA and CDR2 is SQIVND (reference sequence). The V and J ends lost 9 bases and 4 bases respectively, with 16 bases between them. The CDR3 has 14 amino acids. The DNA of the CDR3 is TGTGCCAGCGACCGTACAGGGATCGGAAACACCATATATTTT. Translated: CASDRTGIGNTIYF.

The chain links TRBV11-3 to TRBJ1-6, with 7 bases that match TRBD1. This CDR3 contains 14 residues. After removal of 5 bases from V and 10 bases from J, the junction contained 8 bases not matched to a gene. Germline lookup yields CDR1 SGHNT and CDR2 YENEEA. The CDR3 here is CASSPTGVESPLHF. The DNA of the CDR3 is TGTGCCAGCAGCCCCACAGGGGTAGAATCACCCCTCCACTTT.

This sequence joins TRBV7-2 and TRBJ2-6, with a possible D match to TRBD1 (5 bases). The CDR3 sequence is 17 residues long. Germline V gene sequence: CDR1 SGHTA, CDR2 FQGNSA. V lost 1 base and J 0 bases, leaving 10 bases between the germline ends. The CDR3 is CASSLVGHSSGANVLTF. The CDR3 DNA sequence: TGTGCCAGCAGCTTAGTTGGACATAGCTCTGGGGCCAACGTCCTGACTTTC.

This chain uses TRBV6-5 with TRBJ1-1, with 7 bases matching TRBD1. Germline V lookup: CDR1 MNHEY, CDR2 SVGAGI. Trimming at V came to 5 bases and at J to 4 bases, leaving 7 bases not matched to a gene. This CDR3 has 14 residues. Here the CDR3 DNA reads TGTGCCAGCAGTCGAGGGACAGAAAGCACTGAAGCTTTCTTT. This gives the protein CASSRGTESTEAFF.

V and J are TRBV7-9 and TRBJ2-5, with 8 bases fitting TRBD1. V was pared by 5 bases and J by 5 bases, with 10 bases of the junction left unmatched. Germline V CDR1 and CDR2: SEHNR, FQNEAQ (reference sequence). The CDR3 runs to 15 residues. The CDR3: CASSIGTGHRETQYF. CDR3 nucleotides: TGTGCCAGCAGCATCGGGACAGGTCATCGGGAGACCCAGTACTTC.

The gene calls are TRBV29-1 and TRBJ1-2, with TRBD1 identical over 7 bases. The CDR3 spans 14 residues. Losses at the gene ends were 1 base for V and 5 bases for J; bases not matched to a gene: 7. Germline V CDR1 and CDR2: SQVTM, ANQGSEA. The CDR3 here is CSVEGEQGPYGYTF. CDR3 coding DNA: TGCAGCGTTGAAGGCGAACAGGGGCCGTATGGCTACACCTTC.

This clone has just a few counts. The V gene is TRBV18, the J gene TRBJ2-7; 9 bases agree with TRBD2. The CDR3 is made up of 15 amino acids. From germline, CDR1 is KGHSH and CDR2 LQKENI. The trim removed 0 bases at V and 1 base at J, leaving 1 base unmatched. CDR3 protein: CASSPPTSGSYEQYF. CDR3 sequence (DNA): TGTGCCAGCTCACCACCGACTAGCGGTTCCTACGAGCAGTACTTC.

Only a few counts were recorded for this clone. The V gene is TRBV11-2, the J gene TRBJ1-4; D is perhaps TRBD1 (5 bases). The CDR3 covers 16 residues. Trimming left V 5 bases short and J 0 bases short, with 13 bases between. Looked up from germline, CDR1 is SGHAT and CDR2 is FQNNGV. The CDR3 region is CASSNLWDSTNEKLFF. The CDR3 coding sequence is TGTGCCAGCAGCAATCTGTGGGACTCAACTAATGAAAAACTGTTTTTT.

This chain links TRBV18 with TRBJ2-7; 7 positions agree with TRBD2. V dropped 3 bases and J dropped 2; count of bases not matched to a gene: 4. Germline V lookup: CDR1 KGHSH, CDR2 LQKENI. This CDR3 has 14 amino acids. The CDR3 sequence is CASSPGGGAYEQYF. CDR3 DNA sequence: TGTGCCAGCTCACCGGGGGGAGGGGCCTACGAGCAGTACTTC.

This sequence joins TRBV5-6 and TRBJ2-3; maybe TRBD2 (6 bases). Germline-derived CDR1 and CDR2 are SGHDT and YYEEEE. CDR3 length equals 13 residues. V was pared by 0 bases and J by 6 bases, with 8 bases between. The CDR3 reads CASSLGGTDTQYF. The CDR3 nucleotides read TGTGCCAGCAGCTTGGGCGGGACGGATACGCAGTATTTT.

The CDR3 DNA sequence: TGTGCCAGCAGTCGCGACAGGGTTAATGAAAAACTGTTTTTT. Protein sequence: CASSRDRVNEKLFF. The rearrangement uses TRBV6-5 and TRBJ1-4; 7 positions agree with TRBD1. Trimming cost V 5 bases and J 4 bases; bases outside gene matches: 4. This CDR3 is 14 amino acids long. Germline V gene sequence: CDR1 MNHEY, CDR2 SVGAGI.

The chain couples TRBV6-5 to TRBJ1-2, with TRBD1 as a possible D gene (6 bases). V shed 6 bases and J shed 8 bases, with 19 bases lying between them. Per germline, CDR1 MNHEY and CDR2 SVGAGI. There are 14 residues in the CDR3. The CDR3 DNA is TGTGCCAGCAGGTCAATAGGGCAGGGGATGGGCTACACCTTC. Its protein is CASRSIGQGMGYTF.

The CDR3 DNA is TGTGCCAGCAGCGTAGTTGGTAGCGGGAGTGGTACCGGGGAGCTGTTTTTT. As protein: CASSVVGSGSGTGELFF. This sequence joins TRBV9 and TRBJ2-2, with 9 bases that match TRBD2. After removal of 0 bases from V and 5 bases from J, the junction contained 8 bases not matched to a gene. The germline CDR1 and CDR2 sequences are SGDLS and YYNGEE. The CDR3 has 17 residues.

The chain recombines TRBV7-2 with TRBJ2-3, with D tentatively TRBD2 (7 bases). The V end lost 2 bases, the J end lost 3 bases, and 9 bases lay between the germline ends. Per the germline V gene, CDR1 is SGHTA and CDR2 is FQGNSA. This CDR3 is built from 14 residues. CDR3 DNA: TGTGCCAGCAGCTTAAGGGGGGGTACAGATACGCAGTATTTT. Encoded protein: CASSLRGGTDTQYF.

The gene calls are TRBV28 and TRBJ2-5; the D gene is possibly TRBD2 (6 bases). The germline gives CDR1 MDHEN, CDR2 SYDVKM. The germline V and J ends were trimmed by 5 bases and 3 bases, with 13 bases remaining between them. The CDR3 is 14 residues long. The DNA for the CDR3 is TGTGCCAGCAGTCCCCCCGGGAGAGAAGAGACCCAGTACTTC. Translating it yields CASSPPGREETQYF.

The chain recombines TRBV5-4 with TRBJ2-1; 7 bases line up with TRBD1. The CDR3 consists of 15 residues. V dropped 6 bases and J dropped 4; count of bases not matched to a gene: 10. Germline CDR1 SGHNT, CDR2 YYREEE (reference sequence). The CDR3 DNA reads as TGTGCCAGCACCCCCGGGACAGACCGATACAATGAGCAGTTCTTC. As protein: CASTPGTDRYNEQFF.

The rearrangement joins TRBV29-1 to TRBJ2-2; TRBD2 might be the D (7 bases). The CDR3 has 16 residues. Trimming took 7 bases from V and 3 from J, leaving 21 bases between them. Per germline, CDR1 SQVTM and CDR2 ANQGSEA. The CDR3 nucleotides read TGCAGCGCCGCCGGGGGGCCCACAGGGCACACCGGGGAGCTGTTTTTT. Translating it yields CSAAGGPTGHTGELFF.

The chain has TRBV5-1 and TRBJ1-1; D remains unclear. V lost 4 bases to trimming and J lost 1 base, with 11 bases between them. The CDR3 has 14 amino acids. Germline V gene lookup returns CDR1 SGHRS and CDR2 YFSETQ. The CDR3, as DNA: TGCGCCAGCAGCCGCACATCCGCGAACACTGAAGCTTTCTTT. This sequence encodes CASSRTSANTEAFF.

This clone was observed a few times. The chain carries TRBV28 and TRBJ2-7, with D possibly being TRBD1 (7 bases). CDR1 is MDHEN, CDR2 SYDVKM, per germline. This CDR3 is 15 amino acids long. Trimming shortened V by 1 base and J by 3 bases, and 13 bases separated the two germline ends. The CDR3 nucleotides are TGTGCCAGCAGTTTATTTGGCAGGGGGGACTACGAGCAGTACTTC. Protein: CASSLFGRGDYEQYF.

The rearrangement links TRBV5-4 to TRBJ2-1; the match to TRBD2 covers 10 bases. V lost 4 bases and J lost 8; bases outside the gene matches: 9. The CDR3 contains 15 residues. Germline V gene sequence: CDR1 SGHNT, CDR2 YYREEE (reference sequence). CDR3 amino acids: CASSPGSSGSYEQFF. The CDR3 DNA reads TGTGCCAGCAGCCCGGGGTCTAGCGGGAGCTATGAGCAGTTCTTC.

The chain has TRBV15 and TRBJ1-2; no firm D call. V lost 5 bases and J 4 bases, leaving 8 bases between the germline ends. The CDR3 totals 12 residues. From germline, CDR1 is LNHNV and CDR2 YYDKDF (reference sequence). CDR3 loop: CATSEGAYGYTF. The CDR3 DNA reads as TGTGCCACCAGCGAGGGAGCCTATGGCTACACCTTC.

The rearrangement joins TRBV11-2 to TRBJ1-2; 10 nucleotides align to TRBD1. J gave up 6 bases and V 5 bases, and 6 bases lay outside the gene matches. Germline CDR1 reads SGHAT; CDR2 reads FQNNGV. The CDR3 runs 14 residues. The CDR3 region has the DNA TGTGCCAGCAGCCGGGGACAGGGGAAAGATGGCTACACCTTC. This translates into CASSRGQGKDGYTF. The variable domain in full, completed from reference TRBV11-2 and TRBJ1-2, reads EAGVAQSPRYKIIEKRQSVAFWCNPISGHATLYWYQQILGQGPKLLIQFQNNGVVDDSQLPKDRFSAERLKGVDSTLKIQPAKLEDSAVYLCASSRGQGKDGYTFGSGTRLTVV.

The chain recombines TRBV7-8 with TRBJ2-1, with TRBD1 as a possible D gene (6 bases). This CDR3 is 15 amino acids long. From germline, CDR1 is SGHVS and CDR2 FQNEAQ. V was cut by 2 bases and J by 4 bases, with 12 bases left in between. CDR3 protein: CASSLFSGQYNEQFF. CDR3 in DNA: TGTGCCAGCAGCTTATTTTCAGGACAGTACAATGAGCAGTTCTTC.

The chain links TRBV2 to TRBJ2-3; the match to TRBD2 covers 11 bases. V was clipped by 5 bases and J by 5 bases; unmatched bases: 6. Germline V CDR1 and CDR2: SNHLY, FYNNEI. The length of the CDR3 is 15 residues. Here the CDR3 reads CASSYLAGGEDTQYF. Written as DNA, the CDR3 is TGTGCCAGCAGTTACCTAGCGGGAGGTGAAGATACGCAGTATTTT.

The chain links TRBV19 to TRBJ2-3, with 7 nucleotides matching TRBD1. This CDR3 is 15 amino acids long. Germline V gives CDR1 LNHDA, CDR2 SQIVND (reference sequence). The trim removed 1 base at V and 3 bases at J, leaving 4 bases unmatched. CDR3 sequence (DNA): TGTGCCAGTAGTATAGGTAACAGGGGTACAGATACGCAGTATTTT. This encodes CASSIGNRGTDTQYF.

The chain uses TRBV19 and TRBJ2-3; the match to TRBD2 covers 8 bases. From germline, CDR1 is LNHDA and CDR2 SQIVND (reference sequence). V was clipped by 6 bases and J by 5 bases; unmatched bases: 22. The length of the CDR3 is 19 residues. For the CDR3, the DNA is TGTGCCAGTAGCGGATGGGGGAACAAGGGCTCGGGGGGGAAAGATACGCAGTATTTT. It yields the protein CASSGWGNKGSGGKDTQYF.